This passage covers 32 T cell receptor beta chains from one sample sequenced in a study of cytomegalovirus exposure and HLA in healthy donors listed by TCRdb under 2017. Library construction relied on the immunoSEQ multiplex PCR assay. For the multiplex PCR, a mixture combining 60 forward primers for TCR Vbeta segments and 13 reverse primers for TCR Jbeta segments was used. TCRdb provides this immuneACCESS table in a form limited to in-frame rearrangements. Some clones are lacking; in checked studies, under half of them reflect an unresolved V gene, and why the rest are absent is not known. Across this sample there are about 130,000 clones, with about 69% seen only once. The ten most abundant clones make up approximately 3.1% of the sample. Sample: PBMCs. These receptors all stem from a man aged 25-45 years in good health and CMV-seronegative.

The J gene is TRBJ1-1, the V gene TRBV13, with 7 positions matching TRBD1. This CDR3 region has 16 residues. Germline CDR1 reads PRHDT; CDR2 reads FYEKMQ (reference sequence). V shed 5 bases and J 1 base; nucleotides not matched to a gene: 10. DNA for the CDR3: TGTGCCAGCAGCAAACGACAGGGCTGGGGGAACACTGAAGCTTTCTTT. Its translation: CASSKRQGWGNTEAFF.

This rearrangement joins TRBV27 to TRBJ1-3, with 9 bases matching TRBD1. V shed 5 bases and J 2 bases; nucleotides not matched to a gene: 13. The V gene's germline CDR1 is MNHEY and CDR2 SMNVEV (reference sequence). The CDR3 extends over 18 amino acids. CDR3 region: CASSPLDSDRGTGNTIYF. CDR3 coding DNA: TGTGCCAGCAGTCCCCTCGATTCAGACAGGGGGACTGGAAACACCATATATTTT.

The chain has TRBV7-3 and TRBJ2-2, with D maybe TRBD2 (5 bases). The CDR3 is 16 residues long. Trimming removed 1 base from V and 2 bases from J, with 11 bases in between. Germline V gene sequence: CDR1 SGHTA, CDR2 FQGTGA. The CDR3 nucleotides are TGTGCCAGCAGCTTAAGAGGGAGAGGAAACACCGGGGAGCTGTTTTTT. This encodes CASSLRGRGNTGELFF.

The chain recombines TRBV4-2 with TRBJ2-7, with TRBD1 matching 9 bases. This CDR3 has 18 amino acids. With 0 bases clipped from V and 5 bases from J, the junction kept 14 bases outside the gene matches. Germline loops: CDR1 LGHNA, CDR2 YNFKEQ. CDR3 residues: CASSQEPGTGFLRDEQYF. CDR3 bases: TGTGCCAGCAGCCAAGAGCCCGGGACAGGGTTTTTAAGGGACGAGCAGTACTTC.

The CDR3 region has the DNA TGTGCCAGCAGCTTGCGGGGGGCCTACGAGCAGTACTTC. Residues: CASSLRGAYEQYF. The chain joins TRBV5-4 to TRBJ2-7, with 7 nucleotides matching TRBD2. The CDR3 runs to 13 residues. Germline V gene lookup returns CDR1 SGHNT and CDR2 YYREEE (reference sequence). V trimming: 1 base; J trimming: 2 bases; junction bases outside the gene matches: 0.

This sequence joins TRBV5-6 and TRBJ2-7; 10 bases agree with TRBD1. The CDR3 is made up of 14 amino acids. Germline CDR1 is SGHDT and CDR2 is YYEEEE. The J segment lost 3 bases and the V segment lost 3 bases, leaving 3 bases of the junction unmatched. CDR3 sequence (DNA): TGTGCCAGCAGCTGGAGGGACAGGGGCTACGAGCAGTACTTC. This translates into CASSWRDRGYEQYF.

In this sample, this clone turned up once. The chain combines TRBV7-9 with TRBJ1-5; no reliable D call. Trimming left V 4 bases short and J 3 bases short, with 13 bases between. Germline CDR1 and CDR2: SEHNR and FQNEAQ (reference sequence). The CDR3 runs to 15 residues. This chain's CDR3 is CASSYGGRSNQPQHF. The CDR3 DNA is TGTGCCAGCAGCTATGGCGGCAGATCCAATCAGCCCCAGCATTTT.

This chain joins TRBV27 and TRBJ1-1; D not resolved. This CDR3 contains 10 residues. The V end lost 7 bases, the J end lost 4 bases, and 4 bases lay between the germline ends. Germline CDR1 is MNHEY and CDR2 is SMNVEV (reference sequence). In DNA, the CDR3 is TGTGCCAGCATCGGCACTGAAGCTTTCTTT. Translating it yields CASIGTEAFF.

The DNA of the CDR3 is TGTGCCAGCAGCACCGGGACTAGCGTCTACGAGCAGTACTTC. It codes for CASSTGTSVYEQYF. The rearrangement uses TRBV6-1 and TRBJ2-7; 10 nucleotides line up with TRBD2. The CDR3 totals 14 residues. Germline values: CDR1 MNHNS, CDR2 SASEGT. V lost 6 bases to trimming and J lost 3 bases; unmatched junction nucleotides: 5.

This chain uses TRBV6-5 with TRBJ1-3, with D unresolved. The CDR3 has 16 residues. Trimming took 4 bases from V and 0 from J, leaving 13 bases between them. In germline, CDR1 is MNHEY, CDR2 SVGAGI. CDR3 DNA: TGTGCCAGCAGTTTGCAGGACGGGAGCTCTGGAAACACCATATATTTT. Amino acids: CASSLQDGSSGNTIYF.

The CDR3 nucleotides are TGTGCTAGTGGTCCAACTAGCGGGGGGCGAGGGGATACGCAGTATTTT. This encodes CASGPTSGGRGDTQYF. The chain joins TRBV12-5 to TRBJ2-3; 12 bases line up with TRBD2. Germline CDR1 reads LGHNT; CDR2 reads FRNRAP. The J segment lost 6 bases and the V segment lost 5 bases, leaving 9 bases of the junction unmatched. The CDR3 loop spans 16 amino acids.

The V and J genes are TRBV5-6 and TRBJ2-5, with D perhaps TRBD2 (6 bases). V was clipped by 0 bases and J by 5 bases, with 8 bases between them. The CDR3 extends over 13 amino acids. Germline CDR1 reads SGHDT; CDR2 reads YYEEEE. CDR3 amino acids: CASSLVGGETQYF. Here the CDR3 DNA reads TGTGCCAGCAGCTTGGTCGGAGGGGAGACCCAGTACTTC.

This clone occurred a few times. V gene TRBV6-1 combines with J gene TRBJ1-6, with D perhaps TRBD1 (5 bases). V was cut by 0 bases and J by 5 bases, with 11 bases left in between. CDR3 length: 16 residues. From germline, CDR1 is MNHNS and CDR2 SASEGT. CDR3 nucleotide sequence: TGTGCCAGCAGTGAAGCCCTGACAGTGGATAATTCACCCCTCCACTTT. Protein: CASSEALTVDNSPLHF.

Only a few counts were recorded for this clone. The chain has TRBV4-3 and TRBJ2-4, with D tentatively TRBD1 (6 bases). The CDR3 contains 16 residues. Germline CDR1 reads LGHNA; CDR2 reads YSLEER. The germline V and J ends were trimmed by 2 bases and 9 bases, with 20 bases remaining between them. The CDR3 sequence: CASSQTSPDRWSIQYF. In DNA, the CDR3 is TGCGCCAGCAGCCAAACTTCGCCCGACAGGTGGAGCATTCAGTACTTC.

The chain carries TRBV28 and TRBJ1-5; D ambiguous. CDR3 length: 15 amino acids. Germline CDR1 and CDR2: MDHEN and SYDVKM. The germline V and J ends were trimmed by 4 bases and 0 bases, with 10 bases remaining between them. CDR3 residues: CASSSQAVSNQPQHF. CDR3 coding DNA: TGTGCCAGCAGTTCCCAGGCAGTTAGCAATCAGCCCCAGCATTTT.

The V and J genes are TRBV10-3 and TRBJ2-7; 9 bases agree with TRBD1. This CDR3 comprises 20 residues. Looked up from germline, CDR1 is ENHRY and CDR2 is SYGVKD. Trimming removed 3 bases from V and 5 bases from J; junction bases left unmatched: 23. CDR3 region: CAISDILGTNNRGQKDEQYF. CDR3 bases: TGTGCCATCAGTGATATATTGGGGACTAACAACAGGGGGCAAAAGGACGAGCAGTACTTC.

J is TRBJ2-7 and V is TRBV7-6; 9 bases agree with TRBD2. CDR1 and CDR2 (germline): SGHVS, FNYEAQ. The CDR3 is made up of 14 amino acids. With V trimmed by 3 bases and J by 5 bases, 5 bases remained unmatched. CDR3 amino acids: CASSFGGGADEQYF. The CDR3 nucleotides read TGTGCCAGCAGCTTCGGCGGGGGGGCAGACGAGCAGTACTTC.

This clone was seen once. The chain employs TRBV9 and TRBJ2-1; no firm D call. V lost 0 bases to trimming and J lost 8 bases, with 12 bases between them. The CDR3 sequence is 14 residues long. Germline values: CDR1 SGDLS, CDR2 YYNGEE. For the CDR3, the DNA is TGTGCCAGCAGCGTAGAAGGCCACCTAGATGAGCAGTTCTTC. Translated, it gives CASSVEGHLDEQFF. Supplemented by reference TRBV9 and TRBJ2-1, the full variable domain reads DSGVTQTPKHLITATGQRVTLRCSPRSGDLSVYWYQQSLDQGLQFLIQYYNGEERAKGNILERFSAQQFPDLHSELNLSSLELGDSALYFCASSVEGHLDEQFFGPGTRLTVL.

The chain links TRBV28 to TRBJ2-7; D might be TRBD1 (5 bases). V gave up 3 bases and J gave up 2 bases, with 11 bases separating them. The CDR3 covers 14 residues. Germline assignment: CDR1 MDHEN and CDR2 SYDVKM. CDR3 bases: TGTGCCAGCAGTTTTGTTGCGGACACCTACGAGCAGTACTTC. Its translation is CASSFVADTYEQYF.

This chain uses TRBV4-2 with TRBJ2-3; the D is unclear. From germline, CDR1 is LGHNA and CDR2 YNFKEQ. Trimming shortened V by 0 bases and J by 2 bases, and 6 bases separated the two germline ends. The CDR3 contains 14 residues. The CDR3 sequence is CASSQDLPTDTQYF. The CDR3 DNA follows: TGTGCCAGCAGCCAAGACCTACCCACAGATACGCAGTATTTT.

This chain links TRBV5-1 with TRBJ2-7, with D perhaps TRBD1 (6 bases). CDR1 is SGHRS and CDR2 is YFSETQ in the germline V gene. The CDR3 runs 15 residues. Trimming cost V 0 bases and J 1 base, with 11 bases left between them. CDR3 coding DNA: TGCGCCAGCAGCTTGGCCGACAGGCTGTCCTACGAGCAGTACTTC. Translation: CASSLADRLSYEQYF.

V and J are TRBV7-8 and TRBJ2-1; 10 nucleotides agree with TRBD2. The CDR3 is 17 residues long. V was pared by 2 bases and J by 5 bases, with 9 bases of the junction left unmatched. Germline V gene sequence: CDR1 SGHVS, CDR2 FQNEAQ. Here the CDR3 reads CASSLIYGLAGDNEQFF. The DNA of the CDR3 is TGTGCCAGCAGCTTAATTTACGGGCTAGCGGGAGACAATGAGCAGTTCTTC.

The chain uses TRBV15 and TRBJ2-5, with 9 positions matching TRBD1. Germline V gene lookup returns CDR1 LNHNV and CDR2 YYDKDF (reference sequence). The CDR3 has 16 residues. Trimming at V came to 4 bases and at J to 1 base, leaving 7 bases not matched to a gene. The CDR3 nucleotides read TGTGCCACCAGCAAAGAGGGACAGGGTGGCCAAGAGACCCAGTACTTC. Translation: CATSKEGQGGQETQYF.

The chain couples TRBV30 to TRBJ2-6, with D possibly TRBD2 on 5 matching bases. Germline loops: CDR1 GTSNPN, CDR2 SVGIG (reference sequence). The V end was cut by 0 bases, the J end by 0 bases, with 12 bases between. The CDR3 runs to 17 residues. CDR3 in amino acids: CAWSVLGRLSGANVLTF. DNA for the CDR3: TGTGCCTGGAGTGTACTAGGACGCCTCTCTGGGGCCAACGTCCTGACTTTC.

The chain links TRBV5-1 to TRBJ1-4; 8 bases are a match to TRBD1. The junction had 6 bases not matched to a gene; V was cut back by 3 bases and J by 8 bases. The CDR3 extends over 14 amino acids. Germline V gives CDR1 SGHRS, CDR2 YFSETQ. The CDR3, as DNA: TGCGCCAGCAGCTGGACAGGGATTTTCGAAAAACTGTTTTTT. Residues: CASSWTGIFEKLFF. The variable domain in full, completed from reference TRBV5-1 and TRBJ1-4, reads KAGVTQTPRYLIKTRGQQVTLSCSPISGHRSVSWYQQTPGQGLQFLFEYFSETQRNKGNFPGRFSGRQFSNSRSEMNVSTLELGDSALYLCASSWTGIFEKLFFGSGTQLSVL.

The V call is TRBV4-1, the J call TRBJ2-7, with D hard to call. The V gene's germline CDR1 is MGHRA and CDR2 YSYEKL. CDR3 length: 14 amino acids. V dropped 0 bases and J dropped 6 bases, with 12 bases sitting between them. CDR3 amino acids: CASSQDNGFGEQYF. The CDR3 nucleotides are TGCGCCAGCAGCCAAGATAACGGGTTCGGCGAGCAGTACTTC.

The CDR3 loop is CASTTHLRGRRNTGELFF. DNA for the CDR3: TGTGCCAGCACCACTCACCTCAGGGGGCGGAGGAACACCGGGGAGCTGTTTTTT. The chain has TRBV27 and TRBJ2-2, with 8 bases aligning to TRBD1. J was trimmed by 1 base and V by 7 bases; bases with no gene match: 14. Per the germline V gene, CDR1 is MNHEY and CDR2 is SMNVEV (reference sequence). The CDR3 has 18 amino acids.

The chain links TRBV7-2 to TRBJ2-5; no reliable D call. Between the trimmed V and J ends, which lost 1 base and 2 bases, there was a span of 5 bases. Germline V CDR1 and CDR2: SGHTA, FQGNSA. The CDR3 is made up of 13 amino acids. This CDR3 is CASSLVQQETQYF. For the CDR3, the DNA is TGTGCCAGCAGCTTAGTACAGCAAGAGACCCAGTACTTC.

The V gene is TRBV23-1, the J gene TRBJ2-1, with 10 bases fitting TRBD1. TRBV23-1 is noted as an ORF with a role that remains uncertain. J was trimmed by 12 bases and V by 11 bases; bases with no gene match: 13. There are 13 residues in the CDR3. The CDR3 DNA sequence: TGCGCCGGGCCCGGGACAGGGGATGAGCTGCAGTTCTTC. Protein product: CAGPGTGDELQFF.

This clone has more than one count but fewer than ten. The V and J genes are TRBV2 and TRBJ2-3, with TRBD2 identical over 13 bases. The V gene's germline CDR1 is SNHLY and CDR2 FYNNEI. The CDR3 extends over 16 amino acids. V was pared by 5 bases and J by 2 bases, with 4 bases of the junction left unmatched. CDR3 DNA sequence: TGTGCCAGCAGTCCGGGACTAGCGGGATTCACAGATACGCAGTATTTT. Residues: CASSPGLAGFTDTQYF.

CDR3 sequence (DNA): TGTGCCAGCAGTTTCTTTAGCAATCAGCCCCAGCATTTT. Amino acid sequence: CASSFFSNQPQHF. The genes are TRBV28 and TRBJ1-5; D call uncertain. Germline V CDR1 and CDR2: MDHEN, SYDVKM. The CDR3 totals 13 residues. The V gene lost 3 bases and the J gene lost 0 bases, with 3 bases spanning the gap.

CDR3 in DNA: TGCGCCAGCAGTGATTACATTATCACCGGGAAATACAATGAGCAGTTCTTC. It yields the protein CASSDYIITGKYNEQFF. J is TRBJ2-1 and V is TRBV10-1; the D gene is possibly TRBD2 (5 bases). Trimming pared 3 bases from V and 4 bases from J, leaving 19 bases between. The germline V gene has CDR1 WNHNN and CDR2 SYGVQD (reference sequence). There are 17 residues in the CDR3.